This T cell receptor beta chain was sequenced for a study of blood T cell repertoires in COVID-19. V shed 5 bases and J 0 bases; nucleotides not matched to a gene: 5. There are 15 residues in the CDR3. Germline CDR1 is MNHEY and CDR2 is SMNVEV (reference sequence). Assay: immunoSEQ multiplex PCR; the TCRdb copy retains only in-frame clones and omits some. Altogether 400,000 to 450,000 clones are present, roughly 88% being singletons, with the ten largest covering 10% to 15%. The chain employs TRBV27 and TRBJ1-1, with 8 bases aligning to TRBD1. The TCR originated in a woman between 45 and 65 years old with COVID-19, enrolled during active disease. Sequenced material: peripheral blood. This CDR3 is CASSSQQGVNTEAFF. Here the CDR3 DNA reads TGTGCCAGCAGTAGCCAACAGGGGGTGAACACTGAAGCTTTCTTT.